The clone carrying this T cell receptor beta chain was observed a single time. The data were obtained in a study of blood T cells in healthy people across ages. Primers used in a second PCR of about 6 to 11 cycles were a sample-barcoded 5' primer and a J-beta primer mix. TCRdb called the 5' RACE reads again in MiXCR, with one record for every CDR3 protein. The repertoire holds about 670,000 distinct CDR3 sequences, with 40% to 65% as singletons. The CDR3 extends over 12 amino acids. Germline values: CDR1 SNHLY, CDR2 FYNNEI. V dropped 10 bases and J dropped 8 bases, with 17 bases sitting between them. The sequencing input was blood. The origin of this receptor is a woman aged 80 or over in good health. The chain uses TRBV2 and TRBJ1-2, with D possibly TRBD1 on 5 matching bases. For the CDR3, the DNA is TGTGCCACACAACGGGGGGTTGGCGGCTACACCTTC. It is translated as CATQRGVGGYTF.